What follows are 8 T cell receptor beta chains derived from one specimen sequenced in a study of cytomegalovirus exposure and HLA in healthy donors. Researchers ran the PCR with 60 Vbeta and 13 Jbeta primers. Assay used: immunoSEQ multiplex PCR; TCRdb lists only in-frame clones, some missing. The table lists about 160,000 clones, around 88% of them singletons. The sequenced material came from PBMCs. These receptors all come from a woman younger than 45 in good health and CMV-seronegative.

J is TRBJ2-3 and V is TRBV5-8; TRBD2 aligns across 8 bases. Per germline, CDR1 SGHTS and CDR2 YDEGEE. The CDR3 has 17 residues. Losses at the gene ends were 2 bases for V and 0 bases for J; bases not matched to a gene: 8. The DNA for the CDR3 is TGTGCCAGCAGCTTAACTCGAGGACTAGCAAGCACAGATACGCAGTATTTT. Translated, it gives CASSLTRGLASTDTQYF.

This clone occurred a few times. The chain combines TRBV5-1 with TRBJ1-4; D remains ambiguous. The germline gives CDR1 SGHRS, CDR2 YFSETQ. The CDR3 contains 16 residues. Trimming pared 0 bases from V and 3 bases from J, leaving 12 bases between. DNA for the CDR3: TGCGCCAGCAGCTTGGCCCATGGCGGGTCTAATGAAAAACTGTTTTTT. Its translation: CASSLAHGGSNEKLFF.

The chain employs TRBV19 and TRBJ2-3, with a possible D match to TRBD2 (6 bases). Germline V CDR1 and CDR2: LNHDA, SQIVND (reference sequence). Trimming left V 4 bases short and J 0 bases short, with 14 bases between. CDR3 size: 16 residues. The CDR3 here is CASSTHGGSSTDTQYF. The CDR3 DNA sequence: TGTGCCAGTAGTACGCATGGGGGGTCTAGCACAGATACGCAGTATTTT.

This clone appeared a few times. This sequence joins TRBV4-1 and TRBJ1-3; the D is unclear. This CDR3 is 14 amino acids long. Per germline, CDR1 MGHRA and CDR2 YSYEKL. Trimming removed 0 bases from V and 8 bases from J, with 11 bases in between. The CDR3 bases are TGCGCCAGCAGCCAAGATTGGATTACAGACACCATATATTTT. It codes for CASSQDWITDTIYF.

This clone has only one observation. This chain connects TRBV7-9 to TRBJ2-7, with D possibly being TRBD1 (6 bases). CDR1 and CDR2 (germline): SEHNR, FQNEAQ (reference sequence). CDR3 size: 15 residues. V lost 5 bases, J lost 3 bases, and 17 bases lay in between. CDR3 amino acids: CASSPPDRLLYEQYF. CDR3 nucleotides: TGTGCCAGCAGCCCACCTGACAGGTTACTCTACGAGCAGTACTTC.

V is TRBV5-1 and J is TRBJ2-7; D is perhaps TRBD2 (6 bases). Germline assignment: CDR1 SGHRS and CDR2 YFSETQ. V gave up 5 bases and J gave up 3 bases, with 18 bases separating them. The CDR3 length is 15 residues. The chain's CDR3 is CASSRGTLGDYEQYF. Here the CDR3 DNA reads TGCGCCAGCAGTCGCGGGACTCTCGGGGACTACGAGCAGTACTTC.

The table lists this clone with a few counts. J is TRBJ1-4 and V is TRBV5-1; 9 nucleotides match TRBD1. This CDR3 spans 15 amino acids. Trimming removed 4 bases from V and 6 bases from J; junction bases left unmatched: 7. Germline values: CDR1 SGHRS, CDR2 YFSETQ. DNA for the CDR3: TGCGCCAGCAGCCCGAGGTGGACAGGGGATGAAAAACTGTTTTTT. As protein: CASSPRWTGDEKLFF.

V gene TRBV7-9 combines with J gene TRBJ2-3; 8 positions agree with TRBD2. Trimming removed 5 bases from V and 2 bases from J; junction bases left unmatched: 6. The CDR3 spans 15 residues. Looked up from germline, CDR1 is SEHNR and CDR2 is FQNEAQ (reference sequence). The DNA for the CDR3 is TGTGCCAGCAGCATCACTAGCGGCTACACAGATACGCAGTATTTT. It specifies CASSITSGYTDTQYF.